The 3 T cell receptor beta chains below come from one sample, sequenced in a study of T cells in women clearing cervical HPV infection. TCRdb's table, derived via immunoSEQ multiplex PCR, lists solely in-frame clones and lacks some. The table counts tens of thousands of clones; more than 0.8% lies in the top ten. Sequences were obtained from blood buffy coat. These receptors were obtained from a woman aged 18-70 years with a cervical HPV16 infection that either progressed to CIN3+ or cleared (not recorded which).

Comment on this clone: The CDR3 end is not reached by the read, which stops 3 residues before it; the germline J gene fills it in. V is TRBV6-1 and J is TRBJ1-2, with D possibly matching TRBD1 (5 bases). The CDR3 has 15 residues. V was cut by 2 bases and J by 0 bases, with 10 bases left in between. CDR1 is MNHNS, CDR2 SASEGT, per germline. The CDR3 bases that were read are TGTGCCAGCAGTGAATCGGGGGGACCTAACTATGGC. Protein: CASSESGGPNYG. The CDR3 as a whole reads CASSESGGPNYGYTF.

Concerning this clone itself: Read coverage stops 3 residues before the CDR3 terminus; the germline J gene supplies the remainder. The chain uses TRBV19 and TRBJ1-5, with 8 bases that match TRBD1. CDR3 length: 14 amino acids. Germline V gene lookup returns CDR1 LNHDA and CDR2 SQIVND (reference sequence). V lost 5 bases to trimming and J lost 7 bases; unmatched junction nucleotides: 7. CDR3 loop: CASSLDRGGQPQHF. CDR3 bases read: TGTGCCAGTAGTCTCGACAGGGGAGGACAGCCC.

In the case of this clone: The read falls 3 residues short of the CDR3 end, and the missing part is taken from the germline J gene. The chain has TRBV14 and TRBJ2-3; D not certain. Germline assignment: CDR1 SGHDN and CDR2 FVKESK. The CDR3 spans 16 residues. Trimming took off 0 bases at V and 4 bases at J, with 14 bases between the two ends. Incomplete CDR3 DNA: TGTGCCAGCAGCCAAGATCCCATCCGCACATCAGATACG. It is translated as CASSQDPIRTSDT. The whole CDR3 is CASSQDPIRTSDTQYF.